The clone carrying this T cell receptor (beta chain) turned up a few times. The data were taken from a study of T cell changes during pregnancy in multiple sclerosis. Profiling relied on immunoSEQ multiplex PCR, and the TCRdb table lists in-frame clones only, not all of them. The sample shows around 28,000 clones, about nine tenths of them seen only once. The CDR3 is made up of 13 amino acids. V was cut by 3 bases and J by 1 base, with 6 bases left in between. Germline lookup yields CDR1 SGHAT and CDR2 FQNNGV. This chain uses TRBV11-2 with TRBJ1-1; D call uncertain. This TCR came from a female donor in good health, enrolled as a control in a pregnancy study. The input for sequencing was CD4+ T cells from peripheral blood mononuclear cells, taken in the first trimester of pregnancy. CDR3 nucleotide sequence: TGTGCCAGCAGCTTTTCGTGGAACACTGAAGCTTTCTTT. This translates into CASSFSWNTEAFF.